The present entry profiles one T cell receptor beta chain with its context. Its antigen remains unidentified. V gave up 4 bases and J gave up 0 bases; unmatched junction bases: 7. Germline V CDR1 and CDR2: LNHDA, SQIVND (reference sequence). The CDR3 is 18 amino acids. The treatment: 10-day PBMC culture with coronavirus spike peptide pools or control peptides (ViraFEST assay). This specimen comes from a study of vaccination and CD4 T cells after COVID-19. Oncomine TCR Beta short-read sequencing was applied to DNA from cultured CD4+ T cells. TCRdb reanalysed the PCR reads using MiXCR and keeps one entry per CDR3 protein. The table lists roughly 10,000 distinct CDR3 sequences, roughly half of them singletons.

This chain links TRBV19 with TRBJ2-6; 9 nucleotides match TRBD1. The sequence was obtained from a human donor who had recovered from COVID-19. Sequencing input: CD4+ T cells from blood, cultured in vitro. CDR3 in amino acids: CASSTWDRARSGANVLTF. The CDR3 DNA reads TGTGCCAGTAGTACGTGGGACAGGGCCCGCTCTGGGGCCAACGTCCTGACTTTC.